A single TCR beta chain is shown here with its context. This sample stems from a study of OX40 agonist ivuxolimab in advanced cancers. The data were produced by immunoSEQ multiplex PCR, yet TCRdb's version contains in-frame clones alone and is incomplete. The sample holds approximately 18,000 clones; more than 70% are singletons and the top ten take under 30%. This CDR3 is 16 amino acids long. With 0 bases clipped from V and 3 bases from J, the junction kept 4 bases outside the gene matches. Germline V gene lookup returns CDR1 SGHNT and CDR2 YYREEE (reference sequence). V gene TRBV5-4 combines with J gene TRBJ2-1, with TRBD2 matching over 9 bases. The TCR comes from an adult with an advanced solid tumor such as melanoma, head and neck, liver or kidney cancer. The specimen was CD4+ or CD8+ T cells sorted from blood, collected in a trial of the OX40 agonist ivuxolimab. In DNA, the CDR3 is TGTGCCAGCAGCTTGGCCTTAGCGGGAGTCTACAATGAGCAGTTCTTC. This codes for CASSLALAGVYNEQFF.